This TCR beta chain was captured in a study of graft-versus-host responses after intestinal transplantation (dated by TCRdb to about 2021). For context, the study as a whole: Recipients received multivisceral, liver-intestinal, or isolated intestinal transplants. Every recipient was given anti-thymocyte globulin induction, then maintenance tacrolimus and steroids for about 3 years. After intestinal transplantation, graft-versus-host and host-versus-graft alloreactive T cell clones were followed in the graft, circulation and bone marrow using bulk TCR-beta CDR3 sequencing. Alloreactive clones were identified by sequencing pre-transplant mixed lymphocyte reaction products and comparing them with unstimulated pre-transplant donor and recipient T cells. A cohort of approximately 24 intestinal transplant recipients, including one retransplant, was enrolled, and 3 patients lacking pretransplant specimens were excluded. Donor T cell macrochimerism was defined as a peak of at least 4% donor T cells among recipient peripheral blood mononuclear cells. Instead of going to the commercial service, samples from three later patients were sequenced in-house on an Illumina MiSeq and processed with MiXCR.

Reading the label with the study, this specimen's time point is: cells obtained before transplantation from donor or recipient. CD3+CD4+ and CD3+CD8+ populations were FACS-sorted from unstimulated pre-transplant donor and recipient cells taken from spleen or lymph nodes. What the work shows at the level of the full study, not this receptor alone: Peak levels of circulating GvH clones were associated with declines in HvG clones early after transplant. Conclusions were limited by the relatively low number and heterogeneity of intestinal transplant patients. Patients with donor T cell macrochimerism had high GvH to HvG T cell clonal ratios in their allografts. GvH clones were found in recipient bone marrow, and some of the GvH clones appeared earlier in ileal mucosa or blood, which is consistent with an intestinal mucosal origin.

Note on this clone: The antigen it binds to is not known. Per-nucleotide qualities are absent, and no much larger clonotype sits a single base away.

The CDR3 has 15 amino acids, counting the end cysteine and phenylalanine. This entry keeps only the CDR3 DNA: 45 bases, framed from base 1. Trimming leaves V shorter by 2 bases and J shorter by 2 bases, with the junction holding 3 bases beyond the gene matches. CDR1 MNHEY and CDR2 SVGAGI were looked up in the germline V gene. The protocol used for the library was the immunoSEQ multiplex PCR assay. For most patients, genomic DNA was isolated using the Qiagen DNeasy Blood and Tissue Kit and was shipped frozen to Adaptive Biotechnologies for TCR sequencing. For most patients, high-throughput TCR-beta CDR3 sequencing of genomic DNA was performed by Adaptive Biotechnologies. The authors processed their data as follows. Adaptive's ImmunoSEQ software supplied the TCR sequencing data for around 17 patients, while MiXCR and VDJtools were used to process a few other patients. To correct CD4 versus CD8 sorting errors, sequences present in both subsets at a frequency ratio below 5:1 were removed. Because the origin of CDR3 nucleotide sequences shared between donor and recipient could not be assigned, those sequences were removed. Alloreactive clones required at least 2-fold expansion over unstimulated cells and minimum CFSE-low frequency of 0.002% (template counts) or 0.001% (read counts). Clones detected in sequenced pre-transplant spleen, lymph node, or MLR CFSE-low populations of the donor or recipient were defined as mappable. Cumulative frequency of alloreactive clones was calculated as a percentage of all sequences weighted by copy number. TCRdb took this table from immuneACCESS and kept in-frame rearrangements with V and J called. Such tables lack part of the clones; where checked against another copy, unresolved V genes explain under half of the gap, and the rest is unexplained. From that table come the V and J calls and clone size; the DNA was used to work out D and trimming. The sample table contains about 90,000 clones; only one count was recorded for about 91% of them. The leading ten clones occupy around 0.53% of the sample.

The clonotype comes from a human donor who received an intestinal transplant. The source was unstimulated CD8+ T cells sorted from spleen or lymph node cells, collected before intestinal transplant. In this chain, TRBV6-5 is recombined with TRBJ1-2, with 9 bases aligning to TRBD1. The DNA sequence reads TGTGCCAGCAGTTACCGCGGACAGGGGAACTATGGCTACACCTTC. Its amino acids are CASSYRGQGNYGYTF.